This is a list of T cell receptor beta chains from one sample in a study of T-cell reconstitution after alpha-beta-depleted transplantation in children. MiXCR was run by TCRdb on the PCR reads, yielding one entry per CDR3 protein. The sample includes around 370,000 distinct CDR3 sequences, roughly 15% of them seen just once. This specimen was PBMCs, mostly from graft donor cells, taken 360 days after TCRalphabeta/CD19-depleted stem cell transplant. The origin of the receptors is a male patient aged 2-15 years who had a stem cell transplant for acute lymphoblastic leukemia, so the T cells may come from the graft donor. Each CDR3 is given with its conserved first and last residue. Each record gives: V gene, D gene, clone size, J gene, CDR3 protein, CDR3 DNA. The D gene is left open where the match is weak. Rows give clone size only sometimes, using once, few, many, or a class for an expanded clone.

V: TRBV12-3/TRBV12-4; D: -; size: few; J: TRBJ1-5; CDR3: CASTTDGNQPQHF; DNA: TGTGCCAGCACCACGGACGGCAATCAGCCCCAGCATTTT
V: TRBV5-4; D: -; size: few; J: TRBJ2-1; CDR3: CASSSQTEQFF; DNA: TGTGCCAGCAGCTCCCAAACCGAGCAGTTCTTC
V: TRBV5-1; D: -; size: -; J: TRBJ2-3; CDR3: CASSLQGIGATDTQYF; DNA: TGCGCCAGCAGCCTCCAGGGGATCGGGGCTACAGATACGCAGTATTTT
V: TRBV28; D: -; size: many; J: TRBJ2-4; CDR3: CASSRRGPNIQYF; DNA: TGTGCCAGCAGTCGACGAGGTCCTAACATTCAGTACTTC
V: TRBV5-1; D: -; size: few; J: TRBJ1-1; CDR3: CASSSPMAGTEAFF; DNA: TGCGCCAGCAGCTCCCCTATGGCGGGCACTGAAGCTTTCTTT
V: TRBV20-1; D: TRBD1; size: -; J: TRBJ2-3; CDR3: CSACPLGTGSTDTQYF; DNA: TGCAGTGCTTGCCCCCTCGGGACAGGTAGCACAGATACGCAGTATTTT
V: TRBV29-1; D: -; size: -; J: TRBJ2-1; CDR3: CSVAGFYHEQFF; DNA: TGCAGCGTTGCGGGGTTTTACCATGAGCAGTTCTTC
V: TRBV7-2; D: -; size: -; J: TRBJ2-1; CDR3: CASSPPGHYNEQFF; DNA: TGTGCCAGCAGCCCCCCGGGACACTACAATGAGCAGTTCTTC
V: TRBV29-1; D: TRBD1; size: many; J: TRBJ2-7; CDR3: CSGRQGANEQYF; DNA: TGCAGCGGGAGACAGGGGGCGAATGAGCAGTACTTC
V: TRBV29-1; D: -; size: -; J: TRBJ1-3; CDR3: CSVVGSSGNTIYF; DNA: TGCAGCGTTGTTGGGAGCTCTGGAAACACCATATATTTT
V: TRBV11-2; D: -; size: few; J: TRBJ2-6; CDR3: CASSLDAWGGSNRDRNSGANVLTF; DNA: TGTGCCAGCAGCTTAGACGCGTGGGGGGGGAGTAACCGGGACAGAAACTCTGGGGCCAACGTCCTGACTTTC
V: TRBV12-3/TRBV12-4; D: -; size: -; J: TRBJ2-7; CDR3: CASSLARGNFYEQYF; DNA: TGTGCCAGCAGTTTAGCTCGCGGGAATTTCTACGAGCAGTACTTC
V: TRBV28; D: TRBD1; size: -; J: TRBJ2-1; CDR3: CASSFLGTGRGNEQFF; DNA: TGTGCCAGCAGTTTTTTGGGGACAGGGAGAGGCAATGAGCAGTTCTTC
V: TRBV4-1; D: TRBD1; size: many; J: TRBJ1-4; CDR3: CASRKVGTGHEKLFF; DNA: TGCGCCAGCAGAAAAGTCGGGACAGGGCACGAAAAACTGTTTTTT
V: TRBV7-6; D: -; size: few; J: TRBJ2-7; CDR3: CASSLFGGSGLGYEQYF; DNA: TGTGCCAGCAGCTTATTCGGTGGTTCAGGATTAGGGTACGAGCAGTACTTC
V: TRBV5-5; D: -; size: few; J: TRBJ1-1; CDR3: CASSPSPAFFTEAFF; DNA: TGTGCCAGCAGCCCATCACCAGCGTTCTTCACTGAAGCTTTCTTT
V: TRBV7-8; D: -; size: few; J: TRBJ2-7; CDR3: CASSLGDMRSYEQYF; DNA: TGTGCCAGCAGCTTAGGGGACATGCGCTCCTACGAGCAGTACTTC
V: TRBV12-3/TRBV12-4; D: TRBD1; size: many; J: TRBJ1-1; CDR3: CASNTDRGTEAFF; DNA: TGTGCCAGCAACACAGACAGGGGCACTGAAGCTTTCTTT
V: TRBV24-1; D: -; size: few; J: TRBJ2-3; CDR3: CATRGGGTDTQYF; DNA: TGTGCCACCAGGGGCGGTGGCACAGATACGCAGTATTTT
V: TRBV20-1; D: -; size: many; J: TRBJ2-1; CDR3: CSARQRYNEQFF; DNA: TGCAGTGCTAGGCAGAGGTACAATGAGCAGTTCTTC
V: TRBV5-1; D: -; size: few; J: TRBJ2-7; CDR3: CASSYKGGLSYEQYF; DNA: TGCGCCAGCAGCTACAAAGGAGGGCTCTCCTACGAGCAGTACTTC
V: TRBV28; D: TRBD1; size: many; J: TRBJ2-3; CDR3: CASSSPGTGTDTQYF; DNA: TGTGCCAGCAGTTCGCCCGGGACAGGCACAGATACGCAGTATTTT
V: TRBV10-3; D: TRBD2; size: few; J: TRBJ2-2; CDR3: CAISQRETTGELFF; DNA: TGTGCCATCAGCCAGCGGGAGACCACCGGGGAGCTGTTTTTT
V: TRBV5-1; D: TRBD2; size: few; J: TRBJ2-1; CDR3: CASSFQWGGYNEQFF; DNA: TGCGCCAGCAGCTTCCAATGGGGGGGTTACAATGAGCAGTTCTTC
V: TRBV20-1; D: -; size: many; J: TRBJ2-5; CDR3: CSARRETQYF; DNA: TGCAGTGCTAGAAGGGAGACCCAGTACTTC